Below are 17 T cell receptor beta chains sequenced from a single sample in a study of CD4 and CD8 cells across lung adenocarcinoma regions (dated 2018 in TCRdb). The library was generated by PCR. TCRdb names HiSeq X Ten as the instrument used. TCRdb took the public reads, trimmed them with fastp at Q25, ran MiXCR for clone calling and kept in-frame beta chains. Every CDR3 protein is listed once, alongside the most common genes and DNA of its rows. Within this sample are over 15,000 distinct CDR3 sequences, with roughly 50% of them counted one time only. The leading ten clones occupy approximately 18% of the sample. The sample comprised CD4+ T cells from the margin of a lung tumor. In light of the paper, this sample's cell subset or site label describes: tumor margin region. Receptors originate from a male donor with lung adenocarcinoma. The CD4 and CD8 labels of this study may be unreliable.

This clonotype was detected ten times or more. V usage is TRBV27 and J usage is TRBJ2-1, with TRBD2 matching over 10 bases. Trimming cost V 3 bases and J 1 base; bases outside gene matches: 15. CDR1 and CDR2 (germline): MNHEY, SMNVEV (reference sequence). The CDR3 is 20 amino acids. CDR3: CASSLAASGRAAWSYNEQFF. For the CDR3, the DNA is TGTGCCAGCAGTTTGGCTGCTAGCGGGAGAGCTGCATGGTCCTACAATGAGCAGTTCTTC.

About this clonotype itself: A much larger clonotype is one base distant, so this may be a read error. This rearrangement joins TRBV7-2 to TRBJ1-5, with D tentatively TRBD1 (5 bases). The CDR3 is 15 amino acids. CDR1 and CDR2 (germline): SGHTA, FQGNSA. CDR3 DNA: TGTGCCAGCACCTTAGTTTCAGGGAGCAATCAGCCCCAGCATTTT. Its translation is CASTLVSGSNQPQHF.

This clonotype turned up a few times. The junction differs from germline at one of its ends, possibly a read error. V is TRBV27 and J is TRBJ2-3, with D possibly called TRBD1 or TRBD2 (5 bases each). This CDR3 has 15 residues. Germline values: CDR1 MNHEY, CDR2 SMNVEV (reference sequence). The CDR3 is CASRTGLRYTDTQYF. DNA of the CDR3: TGTGCCAGCAGGACGGGGCTTCGATACACAGATACGCAGTACTTT.

This sequence joins TRBV6-1 and TRBJ2-1; TRBD2 aligns across 11 bases. After removal of 1 base from V and 10 bases from J, the junction contained 6 bases not matched to a gene. CDR1 and CDR2 from the germline V gene are MNHNS and SASEGT. This CDR3 has 15 residues. CDR3 sequence: CASSEETSGIWEQFF. The CDR3 coding sequence is TGTGCCAGCAGTGAAGAGACTAGCGGGATATGGGAGCAGTTCTTC.

With respect to this clonotype: A much larger clone is a single base away; this may be a read error. The rearrangement links TRBV6-1 to TRBJ2-3; a possible D gene is TRBD2 (6 bases). The CDR3 has 14 residues. Looked up from germline, CDR1 is MNHNS and CDR2 is SASEGT. CDR3 bases: TGTGTCAGCAGAATCGGACTATCAACAGATACGCAGTATTTT. This translates into CVSRIGLSTDTQYF.

This clonotype showed up many times. This rearrangement joins TRBV20-1 to TRBJ2-5; D is unclear. Germline V gene data show CDR1 as DFQATT and CDR2 as SNEGSKA (reference sequence). This CDR3 is built from 14 residues. V dropped 4 bases and J dropped 3 bases, with 15 bases sitting between them. The CDR3 sequence: CSANPGGREETQYF. The DNA of the CDR3 is TGCAGTGCTAATCCGGGTGGGCGTGAAGAGACCCAGTACTTC.

The gene calls are TRBV11-2 and TRBJ2-1, with no clear D. The J call may be incorrect, as the DNA end agrees better with TRBJ2-7. The length of the CDR3 is 13 residues. In germline, CDR1 is SGHAT, CDR2 FQNNGV. The DNA for the CDR3 is TGTGCCAGCAGCTTACTTCGTTCCTACGAGCAGTACTTC. It is translated as CASSLLRSYEQYF.

Only a few counts were recorded for this clonotype. This chain connects TRBV20-1 to TRBJ2-7; 7 nucleotides align to TRBD1. Looked up from germline, CDR1 is DFQATT and CDR2 is SNEGSKA (reference sequence). The CDR3 is 14 residues long. Germline trimming cut 5 bases from V and 3 bases from J; bases unmatched to any gene: 10. In nucleotides, the CDR3 is TGCAGTGCTGCAACCGGGACAGTCAACTACGAGCAGTACTTC. It yields the protein CSAATGTVNYEQYF.

This clonotype was seen repeatedly, ten times or more. This chain links TRBV15 with TRBJ2-1; D ambiguous. The V end was cut by 4 bases, the J end by 10 bases, with 11 bases between. This CDR3 is built from 12 residues. Germline lookup yields CDR1 LNHNV and CDR2 YYDKDF (reference sequence). CDR3 protein: CATSIAAAEQFF. The CDR3 DNA reads as TGTGCCACCAGCATCGCAGCAGCAGAGCAGTTCTTC. The variable domain in full, with the rest retrieved from reference TRBV15 and TRBJ2-1, is DAMVIQNPRYQVTQFGKPVTLSCSQTLNHNVMYWYQQKSSQAPKLLFHYYDKDFNNEADTPDNFQSRRPNTSFCFLDIRSPGLGDTAMYLCATSIAAAEQFFGPGTRLTVL.

The chain is built from TRBV27 and TRBJ2-1; maybe TRBD2 (5 bases). Germline CDR1 and CDR2: MNHEY and SMNVEV (reference sequence). The CDR3 sequence is 14 residues long. The V gene lost 5 bases and the J gene lost 4 bases, with 12 bases spanning the gap. Here the CDR3 reads CASSDTGRYNEQFF. CDR3 sequence (DNA): TGTGCCAGCAGTGACACGGGGAGATACAATGAGCAGTTCTTC.

The chain has TRBV11-2 and TRBJ2-1; 8 bases are shared with TRBD2. CDR1 and CDR2 from the germline V gene are SGHAT and FQNNGV. V lost 0 bases and J lost 6; bases outside the gene matches: 4. The CDR3 has 15 amino acids. The CDR3 protein is CASSLDGLASNEQFF. In DNA, the CDR3 is TGTGCCAGCAGCTTAGACGGACTAGCCAGCAATGAGCAGTTCTTC.

The chain couples TRBV25-1 to TRBJ2-1; either TRBD1 or TRBD2 may supply D (6 bases each). With the DNA end fitting TRBJ2-5 better, the J assignment may be wrong. CDR3 size: 15 residues. The germline gives CDR1 MGHDK, CDR2 SYGVNS. CDR3 sequence reads: CGASLGGRDGETQYF. For the CDR3, the DNA is TGTGGCGCGAGTCTCGGGGGCCGCGACGGGGAGACCCAGTACTTC.

The CDR3 DNA reads as TGTGCCAGCTCGGGTAATACGCACTATGGCTACACCTTC. As protein: CASSGNTHYGYTF. J is TRBJ1-2 and V is TRBV6-1; D not certain. The germline V gene encodes CDR1 MNHNS and CDR2 SASEGT. The CDR3 is 13 residues long. Deletions cut 8 bases from V and 3 bases from J, with 13 bases between.

This clonotype was counted many times. V and J are TRBV7-8 and TRBJ2-1, with TRBD2 matching 8 bases. The germline gives CDR1 SGHVS, CDR2 FQNEAQ. CDR3 length: 16 residues. V trimming: 1 base; J trimming: 3 bases; junction bases outside the gene matches: 5. The CDR3 is CASSLVASGYYNEQFF. In DNA, the CDR3 is TGTGCCAGCAGCTTAGTGGCTAGCGGGTACTACAATGAGCAGTTCTTC.

The J gene is TRBJ2-7, the V gene TRBV6-1, with D possibly matching TRBD1 (5 bases). Looked up from germline, CDR1 is MNHNS and CDR2 is SASEGT. The CDR3 sequence is 16 residues long. V was cut by 4 bases and J by 0 bases, with 16 bases left in between. In nucleotides, the CDR3 is TGTGCCAGCAGTGCAGGACAAGGACGGAGCTCCTACGAGCAGTACTTC. Its translation: CASSAGQGRSSYEQYF.

The rearrangement joins TRBV6-4 to TRBJ2-5; D could derive from TRBD1 or TRBD2 (6 bases each). Gene TRBJ2-3 matches the end of the DNA better, so the J call may be wrong. The CDR3 extends over 15 amino acids. In germline, CDR1 is MRHNA, CDR2 SNTAGT. This CDR3 is CARGDGGGDQETQYF. CDR3 sequence (DNA): TGTGCCAGGGGTGACGGGGGCGGGGACCAAGAGACGCAGTATTTT.

This sequence joins TRBV6-1 and TRBJ2-1, with D perhaps being TRBD1 or TRBD2 (5 bases each). The V end lost 7 bases, the J end lost 0 bases, and 10 bases lay between the germline ends. This CDR3 spans 14 amino acids. Germline CDR1 MNHNS, CDR2 SASEGT. The chain's CDR3 is CASKGTISYNEQFF. As DNA, the CDR3 is TGTGCCAGCAAAGGGACCATCTCCTACAATGAGCAGTTCTTC.